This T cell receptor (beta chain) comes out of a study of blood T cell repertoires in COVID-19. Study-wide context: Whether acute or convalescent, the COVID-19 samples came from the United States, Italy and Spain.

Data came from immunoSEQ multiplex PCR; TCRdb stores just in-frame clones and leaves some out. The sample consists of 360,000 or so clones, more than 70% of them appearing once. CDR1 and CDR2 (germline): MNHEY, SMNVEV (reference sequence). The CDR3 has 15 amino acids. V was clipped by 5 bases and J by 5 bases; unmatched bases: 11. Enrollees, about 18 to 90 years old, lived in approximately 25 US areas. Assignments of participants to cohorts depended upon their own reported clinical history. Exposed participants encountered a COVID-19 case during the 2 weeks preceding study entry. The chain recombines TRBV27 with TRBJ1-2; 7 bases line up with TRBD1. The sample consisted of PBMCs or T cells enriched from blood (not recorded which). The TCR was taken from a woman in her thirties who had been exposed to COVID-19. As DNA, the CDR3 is TGTGCCAGCAGTCCCACCCCGGGACAGTTATATGGCTACACCTTC. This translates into CASSPTPGQLYGYTF.